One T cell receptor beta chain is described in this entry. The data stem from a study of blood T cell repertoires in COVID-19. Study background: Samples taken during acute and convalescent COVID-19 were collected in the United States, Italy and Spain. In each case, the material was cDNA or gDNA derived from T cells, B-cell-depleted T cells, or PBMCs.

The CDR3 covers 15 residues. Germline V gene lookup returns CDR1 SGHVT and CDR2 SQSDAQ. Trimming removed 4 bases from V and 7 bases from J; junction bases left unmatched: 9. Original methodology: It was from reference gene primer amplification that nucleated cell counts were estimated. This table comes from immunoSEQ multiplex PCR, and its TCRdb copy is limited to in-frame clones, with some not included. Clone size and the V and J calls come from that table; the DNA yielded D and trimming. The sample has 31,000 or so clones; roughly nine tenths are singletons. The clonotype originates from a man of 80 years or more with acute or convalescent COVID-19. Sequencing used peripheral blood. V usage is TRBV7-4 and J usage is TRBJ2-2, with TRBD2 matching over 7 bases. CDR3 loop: CASSSSGPRGGELFF. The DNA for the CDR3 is TGTGCCAGCAGCTCTAGCGGCCCTAGGGGCGGGGAGCTGTTTTTT.